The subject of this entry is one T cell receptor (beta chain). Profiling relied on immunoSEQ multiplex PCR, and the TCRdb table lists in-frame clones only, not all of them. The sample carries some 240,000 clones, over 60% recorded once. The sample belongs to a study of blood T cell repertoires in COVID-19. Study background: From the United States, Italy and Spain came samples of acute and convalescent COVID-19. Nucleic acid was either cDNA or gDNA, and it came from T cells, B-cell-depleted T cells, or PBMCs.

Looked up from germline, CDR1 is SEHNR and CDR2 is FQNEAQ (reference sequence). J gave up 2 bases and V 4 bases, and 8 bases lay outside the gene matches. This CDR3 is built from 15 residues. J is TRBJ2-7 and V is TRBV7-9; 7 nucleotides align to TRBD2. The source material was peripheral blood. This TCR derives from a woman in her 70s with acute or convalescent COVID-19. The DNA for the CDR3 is TGTGCCAGCAGCTCCCCGGGGGGACGTCCCTACGAGCAGTACTTC. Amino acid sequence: CASSSPGGRPYEQYF.